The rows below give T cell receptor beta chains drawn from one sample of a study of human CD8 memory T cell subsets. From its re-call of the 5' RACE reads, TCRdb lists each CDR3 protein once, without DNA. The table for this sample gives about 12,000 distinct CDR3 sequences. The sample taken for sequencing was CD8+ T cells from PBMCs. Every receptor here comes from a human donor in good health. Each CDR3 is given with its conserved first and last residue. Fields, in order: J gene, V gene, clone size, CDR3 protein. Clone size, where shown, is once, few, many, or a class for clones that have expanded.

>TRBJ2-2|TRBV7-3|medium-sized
CASSLPGGFQAGELFF
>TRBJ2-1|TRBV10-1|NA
CASSRLAGPYNEQFF
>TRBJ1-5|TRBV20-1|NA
CSARVYGNSNQPQHF
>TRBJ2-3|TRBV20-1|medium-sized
CSARDRLAILPDTQYF
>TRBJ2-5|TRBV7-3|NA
CASSSGVSEETQYF
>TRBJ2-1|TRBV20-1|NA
CSARDLSGPSYNEQFF
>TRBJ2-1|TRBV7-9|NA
CASLSSALPPYNEQFF
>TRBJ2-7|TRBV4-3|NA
CASSQDDGTYEQYF
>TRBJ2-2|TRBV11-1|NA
CASSPGLAGNTGELFF
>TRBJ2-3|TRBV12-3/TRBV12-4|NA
CASSSLSGGAGDTQYF
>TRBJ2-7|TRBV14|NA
CASSHPGRDHYEQYF
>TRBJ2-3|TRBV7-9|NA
CASSLGPSGAGDTQYF
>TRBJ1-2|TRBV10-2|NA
CASSDGLNYGYTF
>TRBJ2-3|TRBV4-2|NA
CASSQEADRETDTQYF
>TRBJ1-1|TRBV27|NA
CASRKGRMNTEAFF
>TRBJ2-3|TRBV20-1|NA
CSAKSGTGSDTQYF
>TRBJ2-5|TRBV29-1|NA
CSGGQGTIQETQYF
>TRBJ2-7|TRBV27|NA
CASSWTGQTYEQYF
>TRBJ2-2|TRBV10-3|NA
CAISDPSTSGRGTGELFF
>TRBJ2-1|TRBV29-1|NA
CSVGGTSGRASRNEQFF
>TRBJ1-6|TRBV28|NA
CASSYPSTFYNSPLHF
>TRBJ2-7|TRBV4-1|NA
CASSQGPRLYRKASSYEQYF
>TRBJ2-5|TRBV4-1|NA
CASSQGTTDQETQYF
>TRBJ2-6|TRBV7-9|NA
CASAEAGANVLTF
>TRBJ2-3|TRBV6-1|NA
CASSGGTGDTQYF
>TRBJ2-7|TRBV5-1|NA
CASSFGTGTFEQYF
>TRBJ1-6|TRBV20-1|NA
CSANPGTEYSPLHF
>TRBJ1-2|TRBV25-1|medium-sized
CASSASGQGWGGYTF
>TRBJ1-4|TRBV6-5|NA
CASSYSVPGLSEKLFF
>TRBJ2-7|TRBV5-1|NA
CASSSETSGYEQYF
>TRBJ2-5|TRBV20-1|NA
CSARRASMEETQYF
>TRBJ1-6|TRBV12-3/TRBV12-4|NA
CASRGWDSDNSPLHF
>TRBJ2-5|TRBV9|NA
CASSVVFGTSLIQETQYF
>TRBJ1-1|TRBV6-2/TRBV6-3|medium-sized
CASSYRATGGAFF
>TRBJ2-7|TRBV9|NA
CASSVTSARYEQYF
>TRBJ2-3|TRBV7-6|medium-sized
CASSLEGGPGDTQYF
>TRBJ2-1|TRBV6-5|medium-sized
CASSPSGTHRHEQFF
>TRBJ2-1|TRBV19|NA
CASSIDGSYSYNEQFF
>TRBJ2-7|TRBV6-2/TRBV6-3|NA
CASSYDPGEQYF
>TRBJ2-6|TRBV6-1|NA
CASSEGGANVLTF
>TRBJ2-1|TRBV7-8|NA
CASSLGLAGGYNEQFF
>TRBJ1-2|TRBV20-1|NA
CSATVHEGLDGYTF
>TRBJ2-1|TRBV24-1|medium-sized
CATSDLRDNTEQFF
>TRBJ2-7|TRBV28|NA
CASSPLNSYEQYF
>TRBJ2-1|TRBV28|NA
CASKERRSYNEQFF
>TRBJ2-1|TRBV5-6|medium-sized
CASSLAGEYHNEQFF
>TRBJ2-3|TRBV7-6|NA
CASSFRRDRDRTDTQYF
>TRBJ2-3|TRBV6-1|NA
CASSTQTGFPDTQYF
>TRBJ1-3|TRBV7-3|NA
CASTTDRGTTFSGNTIYF
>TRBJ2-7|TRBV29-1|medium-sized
CSAEAGSTYEQYF
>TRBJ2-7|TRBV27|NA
CASSFQGLEQYF
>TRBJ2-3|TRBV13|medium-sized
CASSSAWTSGGADTQYF
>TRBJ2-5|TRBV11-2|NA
CASSFRQGGQETQYF
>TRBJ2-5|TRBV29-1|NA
CSVELLEETQYF
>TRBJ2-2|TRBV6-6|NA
CASSYPTGQTIVDTGELFF